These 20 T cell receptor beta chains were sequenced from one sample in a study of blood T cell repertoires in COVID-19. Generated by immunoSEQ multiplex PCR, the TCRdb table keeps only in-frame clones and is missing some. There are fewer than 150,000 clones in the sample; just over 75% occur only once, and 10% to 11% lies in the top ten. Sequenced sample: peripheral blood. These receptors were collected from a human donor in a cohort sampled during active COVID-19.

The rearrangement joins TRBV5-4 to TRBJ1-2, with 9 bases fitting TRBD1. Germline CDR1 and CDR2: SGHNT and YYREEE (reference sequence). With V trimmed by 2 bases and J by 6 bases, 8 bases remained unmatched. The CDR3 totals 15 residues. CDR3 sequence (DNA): TGTGCCAGCAGCTTAAACAGGGGGCGGTCGGATGGCTACACCTTC. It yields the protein CASSLNRGRSDGYTF. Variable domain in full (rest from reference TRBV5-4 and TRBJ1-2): ETGVTQSPTHLIKTRGQQVTLRCSSQSGHNTVSWYQQALGQGPQFIFQYYREEENGRGNFPPRFSGLQFPNYSSELNVNALELDDSALYLCASSLNRGRSDGYTFGSGTRLTVV.

The CDR3 reads CASSFYQGGGLYEQYF. The CDR3 coding sequence is TGTGCCAGCAGTTTTTATCAGGGCGGGGGCCTCTACGAGCAGTACTTC. This chain uses TRBV27 with TRBJ2-7; possibly TRBD2 for D (7 bases). The germline V and J ends were trimmed by 3 bases and 3 bases, with 18 bases remaining between them. The germline V gene has CDR1 MNHEY and CDR2 SMNVEV (reference sequence). There are 16 residues in the CDR3.

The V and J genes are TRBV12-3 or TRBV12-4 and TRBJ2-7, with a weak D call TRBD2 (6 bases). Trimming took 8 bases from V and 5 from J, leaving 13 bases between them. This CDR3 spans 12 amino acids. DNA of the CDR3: TGTGCCAGCTCCGGGACTTGGGACGAGCAGTACTTC. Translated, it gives CASSGTWDEQYF.

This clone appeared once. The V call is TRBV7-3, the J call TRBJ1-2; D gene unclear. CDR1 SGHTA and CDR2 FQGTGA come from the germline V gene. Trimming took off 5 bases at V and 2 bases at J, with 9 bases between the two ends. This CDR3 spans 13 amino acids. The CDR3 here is CASSEGVNYGYTF. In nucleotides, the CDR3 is TGTGCCAGCAGCGAGGGCGTGAACTATGGCTACACCTTC.

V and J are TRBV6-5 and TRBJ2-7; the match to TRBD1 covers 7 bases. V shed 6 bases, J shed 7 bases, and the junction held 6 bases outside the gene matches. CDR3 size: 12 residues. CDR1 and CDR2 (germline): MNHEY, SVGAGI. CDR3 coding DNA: TGTGCCAGCAGCATGACAGGGTTGGAGCAGTACTTC. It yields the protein CASSMTGLEQYF.

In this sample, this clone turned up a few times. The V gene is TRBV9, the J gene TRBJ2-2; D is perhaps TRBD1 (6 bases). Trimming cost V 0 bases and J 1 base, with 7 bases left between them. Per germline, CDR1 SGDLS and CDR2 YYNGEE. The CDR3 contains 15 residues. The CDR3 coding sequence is TGTGCCAGCAGCGTAGCAGGGGTGAACACCGGGGAGCTGTTTTTT. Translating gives CASSVAGVNTGELFF.

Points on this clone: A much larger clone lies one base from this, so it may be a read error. This CDR3 is CASSEVGAQPQHF. For the CDR3, the DNA is TGTGCCAGCAGTGAAGTTGGGGCTCAGCCCCAGCATTTT. The chain is built from TRBV2 and TRBJ1-5; D possibly corresponds to TRBD1 (5 bases). The CDR3 has 13 residues. Germline assignment: CDR1 SNHLY and CDR2 FYNNEI. V lost 1 base to trimming and J lost 6 bases, with 7 bases between them. The full variable domain, with the rest looked up from reference TRBV2 and TRBJ1-5, is EPEVTQTPSHQVTQMGQEVILRCVPISNHLYFYWYRQILGQKVEFLVSFYNNEISEKSEIFDDQFSVERPDGSNFTLKIRSTKLEDSAMYFCASSEVGAQPQHFGDGTRLSIL.

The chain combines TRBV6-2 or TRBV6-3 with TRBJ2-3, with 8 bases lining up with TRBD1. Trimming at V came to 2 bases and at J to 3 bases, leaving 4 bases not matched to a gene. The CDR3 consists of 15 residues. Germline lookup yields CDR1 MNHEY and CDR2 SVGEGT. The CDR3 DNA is TGTGCCAGCAGTTACGCGGACAGGGTAACAGATACGCAGTATTTT. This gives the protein CASSYADRVTDTQYF.

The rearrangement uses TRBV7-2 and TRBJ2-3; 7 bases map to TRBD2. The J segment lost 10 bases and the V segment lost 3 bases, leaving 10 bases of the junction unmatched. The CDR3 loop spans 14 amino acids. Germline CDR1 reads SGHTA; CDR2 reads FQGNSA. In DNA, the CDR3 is TGTGCCAGCAGCTTGGTATCGGTGCGGGGGTCGCAGTATTTT. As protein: CASSLVSVRGSQYF. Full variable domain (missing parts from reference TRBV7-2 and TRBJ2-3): GAGVSQSPSNKVTEKGKDVELRCDPISGHTALYWYRQSLGQGLEFLIYFQGNSAPDKSGLPSDRFSAERTGGSVSTLTIQRTQQEDSAVYLCASSLVSVRGSQYFGPGTRLTVL.

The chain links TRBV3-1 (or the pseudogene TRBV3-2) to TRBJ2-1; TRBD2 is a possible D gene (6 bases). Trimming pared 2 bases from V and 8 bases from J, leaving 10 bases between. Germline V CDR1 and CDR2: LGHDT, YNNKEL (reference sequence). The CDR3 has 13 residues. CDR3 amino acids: CASSQRGFDEQFF. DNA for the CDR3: TGTGCCAGCAGCCAACGGGGGTTCGATGAGCAGTTCTTC.

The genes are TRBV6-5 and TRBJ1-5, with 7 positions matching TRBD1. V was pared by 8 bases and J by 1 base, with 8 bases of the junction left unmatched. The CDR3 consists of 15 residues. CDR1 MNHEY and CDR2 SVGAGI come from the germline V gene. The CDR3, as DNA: TGTGCCAGCGCCCGAGGGGGCTCGAGCAATCAGCCCCAGCATTTT. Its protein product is CASARGGSSNQPQHF.

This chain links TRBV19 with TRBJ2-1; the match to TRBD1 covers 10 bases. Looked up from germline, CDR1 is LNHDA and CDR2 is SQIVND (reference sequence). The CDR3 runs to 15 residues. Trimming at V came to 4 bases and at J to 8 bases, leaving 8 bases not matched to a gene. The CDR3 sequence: CASSSVGTGDYEQFF. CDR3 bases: TGTGCCAGTAGTAGTGTAGGGACAGGGGACTATGAGCAGTTCTTC.

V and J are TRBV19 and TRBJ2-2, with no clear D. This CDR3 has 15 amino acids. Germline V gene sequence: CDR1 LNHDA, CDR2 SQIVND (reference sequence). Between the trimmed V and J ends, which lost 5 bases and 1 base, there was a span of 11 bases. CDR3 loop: CASSGSGRNTGELFF. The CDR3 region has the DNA TGTGCCAGTAGTGGTTCCGGTCGGAACACCGGGGAGCTGTTTTTT.

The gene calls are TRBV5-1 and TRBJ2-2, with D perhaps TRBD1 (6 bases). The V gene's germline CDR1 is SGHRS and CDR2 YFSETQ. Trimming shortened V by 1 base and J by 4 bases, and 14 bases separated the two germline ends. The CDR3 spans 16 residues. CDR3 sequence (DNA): TGCGCCAGCAGCTTGACAGGGCAAGTAGGCACCGGGGAGCTGTTTTTT. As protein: CASSLTGQVGTGELFF. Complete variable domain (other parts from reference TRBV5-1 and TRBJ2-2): KAGVTQTPRYLIKTRGQQVTLSCSPISGHRSVSWYQQTPGQGLQFLFEYFSETQRNKGNFPGRFSGRQFSNSRSEMNVSTLELGDSALYLCASSLTGQVGTGELFFGEGSRLTVL.

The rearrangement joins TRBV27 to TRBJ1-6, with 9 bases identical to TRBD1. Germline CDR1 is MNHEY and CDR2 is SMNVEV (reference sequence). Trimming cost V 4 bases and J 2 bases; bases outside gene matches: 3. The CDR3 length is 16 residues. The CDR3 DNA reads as TGTGCCAGCAGTTCCAGGGACAGGGCCTATAATTCACCCCTCCACTTT. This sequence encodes CASSSRDRAYNSPLHF.

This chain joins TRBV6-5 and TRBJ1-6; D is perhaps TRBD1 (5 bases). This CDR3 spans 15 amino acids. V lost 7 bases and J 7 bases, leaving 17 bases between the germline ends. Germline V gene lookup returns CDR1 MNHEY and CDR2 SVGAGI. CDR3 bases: TGTGCCAGCAATAGCAGGGTGAAGGAGAATTCACCCCTCCACTTT. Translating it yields CASNSRVKENSPLHF.

The CDR3 reads CSASNTISYEQYF. For the CDR3, the DNA is TGCAGTGCTAGTAACACGATCTCCTACGAGCAGTACTTC. The genes are TRBV20-1 and TRBJ2-7; no reliable D call. CDR1 is DFQATT and CDR2 is SNEGSKA in the germline V gene (reference sequence). CDR3 length: 13 residues. V lost 3 bases to trimming and J lost 0 bases, with 9 bases between them.

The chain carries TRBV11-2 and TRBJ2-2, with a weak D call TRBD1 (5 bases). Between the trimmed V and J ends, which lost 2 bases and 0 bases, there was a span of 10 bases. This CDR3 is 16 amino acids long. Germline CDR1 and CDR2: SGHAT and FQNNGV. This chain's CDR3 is CASSLNVQANTGELFF. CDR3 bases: TGTGCCAGCAGCTTAAACGTACAGGCGAACACCGGGGAGCTGTTTTTT.

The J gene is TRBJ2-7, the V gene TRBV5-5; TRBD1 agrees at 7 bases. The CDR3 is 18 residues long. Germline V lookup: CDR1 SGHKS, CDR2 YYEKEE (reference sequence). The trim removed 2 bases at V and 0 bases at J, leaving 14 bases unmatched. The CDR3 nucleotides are TGTGCCAGCAGCTTTCCCTACCTGGACAGGCCGAGCTCCTACGAGCAGTACTTC. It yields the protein CASSFPYLDRPSSYEQYF.

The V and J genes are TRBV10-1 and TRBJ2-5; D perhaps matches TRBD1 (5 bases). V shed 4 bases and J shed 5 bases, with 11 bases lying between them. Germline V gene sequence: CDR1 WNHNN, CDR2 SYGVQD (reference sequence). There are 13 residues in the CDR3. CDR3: CASSAAGKETQYF. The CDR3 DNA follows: TGCGCCAGCAGTGCGGCAGGGAAGGAGACCCAGTACTTC.